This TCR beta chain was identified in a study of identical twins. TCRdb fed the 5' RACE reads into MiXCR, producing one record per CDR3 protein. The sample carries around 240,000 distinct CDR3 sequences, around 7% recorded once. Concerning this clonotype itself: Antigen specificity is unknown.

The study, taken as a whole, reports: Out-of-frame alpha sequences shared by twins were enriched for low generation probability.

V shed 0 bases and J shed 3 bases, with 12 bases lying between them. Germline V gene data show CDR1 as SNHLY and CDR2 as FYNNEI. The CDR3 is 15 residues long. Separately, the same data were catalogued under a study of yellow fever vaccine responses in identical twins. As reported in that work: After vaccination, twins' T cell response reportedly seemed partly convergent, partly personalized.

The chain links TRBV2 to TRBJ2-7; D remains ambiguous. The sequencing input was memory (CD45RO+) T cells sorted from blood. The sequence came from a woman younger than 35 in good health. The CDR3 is CASSEARSSRYEQYF. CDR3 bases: TGTGCCAGCAGTGAAGCGCGGTCGAGCCGCTACGAGCAGTACTTC.